This TCR beta chain emerged from a study of lymphopenia after photon versus proton radiotherapy. Notes on the study in general: Relative stability marked proton patients; photon patients lost diversity and naive cells.

Trimming stripped 2 bases from V and 0 bases from J, with 14 bases between. The germline V gene encodes CDR1 GTSNPN and CDR2 SVGIG (reference sequence). The CDR3 extends over 16 amino acids. TCRdb keeps only in-frame clones here, not all; method: immunoSEQ multiplex PCR. The sample yields 55,000 to 85,000 clones, about 90% seen once. In regard to this clone: Antigen unknown.

Here the sequenced sample was peripheral blood, taken from a patient treated with photon-based radiotherapy. J is TRBJ2-1 and V is TRBV30; D is perhaps TRBD1 or TRBD2 (5 bases each). This TCR was sampled from a woman between 40 and 55 years old with cholangiocarcinoma. DNA for the CDR3: TGTGCCTGGAGTCGCACCCGAGGGGTCTCCTACAATGAGCAGTTCTTC. Translation gives CAWSRTRGVSYNEQFF.